The 30 T cell receptor beta chains presented below share a single source sample, sequenced in a study of cytomegalovirus exposure and HLA in healthy donors. Primers: 60 Vbeta forward and 13 Jbeta reverse. Produced via immunoSEQ multiplex PCR; TCRdb's table is partial and in-frame only. The table has over 55,000 clones, around 91% seen once. The sequencing input was PBMCs. Receptors were obtained from a woman between 25 and 40 years old in good health and CMV-seropositive.

CDR3: CASSSGTSGNEQFF. The CDR3 region has the DNA TGTGCCAGCTCATCCGGGACTAGTGGGAATGAGCAGTTCTTC. V is TRBV18 and J is TRBJ2-1; TRBD2 aligns across 8 bases. This CDR3 contains 14 residues. With 5 bases clipped from V and 7 bases from J, the junction kept 7 bases outside the gene matches. From germline, CDR1 is KGHSH and CDR2 LQKENI. Based on the CDR3 plus reference TRBV18 and TRBJ2-1, the full variable domain is NAGVMQNPRHLVRRRGQEARLRCSPMKGHSHVYWYRQLPEEGLKFMVYLQKENIIDESGMPKERFSAEFPKEGPSILRIQQVVRGDSAAYFCASSSGTSGNEQFFGPGTRLTVL.

This chain connects TRBV19 to TRBJ1-2; D perhaps matches TRBD1 (6 bases). The germline CDR1 and CDR2 sequences are LNHDA and SQIVND (reference sequence). The CDR3 is 14 amino acids. The ends were cut back, 4 bases at V and 3 bases at J, with 12 bases in the middle. CDR3 region: CASSSGQSYYGYTF. In nucleotides, the CDR3 is TGTGCCAGTAGTAGTGGACAGTCCTACTATGGCTACACCTTC.

This chain joins TRBV5-1 and TRBJ2-1, with 9 nucleotides matching TRBD2. The CDR3 is 18 amino acids. V trimming: 4 bases; J trimming: 6 bases; junction bases outside the gene matches: 17. In germline, CDR1 is SGHRS, CDR2 YFSETQ. The CDR3, as DNA: TGCGCCAGCAGCCGAGGAGGCAGGGGTTGGACTAGCGCCAATGAGCAGTTCTTC. Its translation is CASSRGGRGWTSANEQFF.

The genes are TRBV7-6 and TRBJ2-3, with a weak D call TRBD1 (6 bases). This CDR3 spans 15 amino acids. Trimming removed 3 bases at V and 0 bases at J, with 10 bases between. CDR1 and CDR2 (germline): SGHVS, FNYEAQ. The CDR3 DNA reads TGTGCCAGCAGCTTGGACAGTCATAGCACAGATACGCAGTATTTT. Protein: CASSLDSHSTDTQYF.

The chain has TRBV7-8 and TRBJ1-2; weak D call: TRBD1 (6 bases). The germline V and J ends were trimmed by 6 bases and 5 bases, with 25 bases remaining between them. Germline loops: CDR1 SGHVS, CDR2 FQNEAQ. The CDR3 spans 17 residues. CDR3: CASSLTRGAVSKYGYTF. CDR3 bases: TGTGCCAGCAGTCTAACCCGGGGGGCCGTCAGCAAGTATGGCTACACCTTC.

V usage is TRBV7-9 and J usage is TRBJ1-1; no firm D call. V dropped 2 bases and J dropped 7 bases, with 14 bases sitting between them. CDR3 size: 14 residues. Germline loops: CDR1 SEHNR, CDR2 FQNEAQ (reference sequence). Here the CDR3 reads CASSLQFTRGEAFF. The DNA of the CDR3 is TGTGCCAGCAGCTTACAGTTCACGAGAGGTGAAGCTTTCTTT. The full variable domain, completed using reference TRBV7-9 and TRBJ1-1, is DTGVSQNPRHKITKRGQNVTFRCDPISEHNRLYWYRQTLGQGPEFLTYFQNEAQLEKSRLLSDRFSAERPKGSFSTLEIQRTEQGDSAMYLCASSLQFTRGEAFFGQGTRLTVV.

This clone was seen only once. The chain recombines TRBV25-1 with TRBJ2-3; tentative D call: TRBD1 (5 bases). The CDR3 extends over 13 amino acids. With 3 bases removed from V and 5 bases from J, the gap between germline ends came to 9 bases. Germline V lookup: CDR1 MGHDK, CDR2 SYGVNS. The CDR3 here is CASSDTQGDTQYF. The CDR3 DNA reads as TGTGCCAGCAGTGATACTCAGGGAGATACGCAGTATTTT. Full variable domain (missing parts from reference TRBV25-1 and TRBJ2-3): EADIYQTPRYLVIGTGKKITLECSQTMGHDKMYWYQQDPGMELHLIHYSYGVNSTEKGDLSSESTVSRIRTEHFPLTLESARPSHTSQYLCASSDTQGDTQYFGPGTRLTVL.

With regard to this clone: The germline gene is not matched at one end of the junction; a read error may be the cause. The same CDR3 can be traced to other DNA sequences in this sample. CDR3 sequence (DNA): TGTGCTATCAGTGATACAGGGGGCGCGAACTATGGCTACACCTTC. It yields the protein CAISDTGGANYGYTF. The V call is TRBV10-3, the J call TRBJ1-2; 9 nucleotides line up with TRBD1. Germline CDR1 ENHRY, CDR2 SYGVKD. The CDR3 sequence is 15 residues long.

This clone was seen just once. The rearrangement uses TRBV10-3 and TRBJ1-5; 9 nucleotides match TRBD1. There are 16 residues in the CDR3. Germline CDR1 ENHRY, CDR2 SYGVKD. Germline trimming cut 3 bases from V and 0 bases from J; bases unmatched to any gene: 3. The CDR3 loop reads CAISEQGANSNQPQHF. Written as DNA, the CDR3 is TGTGCCATCAGTGAACAGGGGGCCAATAGCAATCAGCCCCAGCATTTT.

This chain connects TRBV15 to TRBJ2-7; 15 bases match TRBD2. Germline V gives CDR1 LNHNV, CDR2 YYDKDF (reference sequence). The CDR3 totals 17 residues. V dropped 0 bases and J dropped 7; count of bases not matched to a gene: 7. The CDR3 DNA sequence: TGTGCCACCAGCAGAGATAAGGGACTAGCGGGAGGTCGTGAGCAGTACTTC. Translated, it gives CATSRDKGLAGGREQYF.

The rearrangement joins TRBV30 to TRBJ1-5; perhaps TRBD1 as D (5 bases). V was pared by 0 bases and J by 5 bases, with 17 bases between. The CDR3 is made up of 16 amino acids. Germline CDR1 GTSNPN, CDR2 SVGIG (reference sequence). Here the CDR3 reads CAWSVGREFRDQPQHF. For the CDR3, the DNA is TGTGCCTGGAGTGTAGGCAGGGAATTTAGGGATCAGCCCCAGCATTTT.

Concerning this clone: The same CDR3 can be traced to other DNA sequences in this sample. The chain employs TRBV7-6 and TRBJ1-1, with D perhaps TRBD1 (5 bases). The CDR3 has 12 amino acids. Germline V gene sequence: CDR1 SGHVS, CDR2 FNYEAQ. V lost 4 bases and J lost 5, with 8 bases in between. In nucleotides, the CDR3 is TGTGCCAGCAGCTCAGGGAGGACTGAAGCTTTCTTT. This sequence encodes CASSSGRTEAFF.

V is TRBV5-7 and J is TRBJ1-2; 7 bases agree with TRBD1. TRBV5-7 belongs to the ORF category, with a function that is uncertain. The CDR3 has 14 residues. V trimming: 4 bases; J trimming: 0 bases; junction bases outside the gene matches: 3. The CDR3 DNA is TGTGCCAGCAGCCCAGGACAGGCTAACTATGGCTACACCTTC. It yields the protein CASSPGQANYGYTF.

The rearrangement uses TRBV2 and TRBJ2-2, with a weak D call TRBD2 (5 bases). CDR1 is SNHLY and CDR2 is FYNNEI in the germline V gene. This CDR3 is 15 amino acids long. Trimming took 2 bases from V and 7 from J, leaving 14 bases between them. The CDR3 nucleotides are TGTGCCAGCAGTGAATCGGGAACCCCTGGCGGGGAGCTGTTTTTT. Residues: CASSESGTPGGELFF.

CDR3 nucleotide sequence: TGCGCCAGCAGTCGGGGGGCCTTGAATAAAGATACGCAGTATTTT. This translates into CASSRGALNKDTQYF. The gene calls are TRBV5-1 and TRBJ2-3; D perhaps matches TRBD2 (7 bases). Between the trimmed V and J ends, which lost 5 bases and 5 bases, there was a span of 18 bases. The CDR3 has 15 residues. CDR1 and CDR2 (germline): SGHRS, YFSETQ.

The V call is TRBV2, the J call TRBJ1-1; D uncertain. Germline CDR1 reads SNHLY; CDR2 reads FYNNEI. V was shortened by 7 bases and J by 1 base, with 10 bases between the two germline ends. The CDR3 totals 13 residues. The CDR3 sequence: CASTSRGNTEAFF. CDR3 DNA sequence: TGTGCCAGCACTTCACGGGGGAACACTGAAGCTTTCTTT.

The chain couples TRBV6-1 to TRBJ1-2; D is ambiguous. V lost 4 bases and J lost 1, with 4 bases in between. Germline CDR1 is MNHNS and CDR2 is SASEGT. The CDR3 contains 12 residues. CDR3 DNA: TGTGCCAGCAGTGCCAGTAACTATGGCTACACCTTC. Its protein is CASSASNYGYTF.

The chain links TRBV9 to TRBJ2-1; 8 bases map to TRBD2. CDR3 size: 14 residues. J gave up 9 bases and V 0 bases, and 5 bases lay outside the gene matches. CDR1 and CDR2 (germline): SGDLS, YYNGEE. The CDR3 here is CASSVATGGPEQFF. In nucleotides, the CDR3 is TGTGCCAGCAGCGTAGCAACGGGAGGGCCTGAGCAGTTCTTC. Based on the CDR3 plus reference TRBV9 and TRBJ2-1, the full variable domain is DSGVTQTPKHLITATGQRVTLRCSPRSGDLSVYWYQQSLDQGLQFLIQYYNGEERAKGNILERFSAQQFPDLHSELNLSSLELGDSALYFCASSVATGGPEQFFGPGTRLTVL.

The rearrangement joins TRBV9 to TRBJ1-1; TRBD1 agrees at 7 bases. Germline values: CDR1 SGDLS, CDR2 YYNGEE. The V gene end was trimmed by 0 bases and the J gene end by 6 bases; junction bases not matched to a gene: 5. This CDR3 has 14 amino acids. The CDR3 spells CASSVVGQGAEAFF. Here the CDR3 DNA reads TGTGCCAGCAGCGTAGTCGGCCAGGGGGCTGAAGCTTTCTTT.

The chain couples TRBV19 to TRBJ2-1; TRBD2 is a possible D gene (5 bases). The V gene's germline CDR1 is LNHDA and CDR2 SQIVND (reference sequence). Trimming removed 3 bases at V and 5 bases at J, with 14 bases between. CDR3 length: 15 amino acids. The CDR3 DNA reads as TGTGCCAGTAGTATCCACATCTGGACTGACAATGAGCAGTTCTTC. Its translation: CASSIHIWTDNEQFF.

This chain links TRBV19 with TRBJ1-2, with D perhaps matching TRBD1 (5 bases). V dropped 8 bases and J dropped 7 bases, with 8 bases sitting between them. The CDR3 has 10 residues. CDR1 is LNHDA and CDR2 is SQIVND in the germline V gene (reference sequence). The CDR3 nucleotides are TGTGCCAGTCGGAGGGGTGGCTACACCTTC. It is translated as CASRRGGYTF. The full variable domain, with the rest looked up from reference TRBV19 and TRBJ1-2, is DGGITQSPKYLFRKEGQNVTLSCEQNLNHDAMYWYRQDPGQGLRLIYYSQIVNDFQKGDIAEGYSVSREKKESFPLTVTSAQKNPTAFYLCASRRGGYTFGSGTRLTVV.

The CDR3 loop is CASSPLLTGFADTQYF. In DNA form, the CDR3 reads TGTGCCAGCAGTCCGCTCCTGACAGGGTTTGCAGATACGCAGTATTTT. The rearrangement joins TRBV13 to TRBJ2-3, with TRBD1 matching over 7 bases. Germline V lookup: CDR1 PRHDT, CDR2 FYEKMQ (reference sequence). The CDR3 sequence is 16 residues long. The V segment lost 6 bases and the J segment 4 bases; nucleotides outside the gene matches: 13. Full variable domain (rest looked up from reference TRBV13 and TRBJ2-3): AAGVIQSPRHLIKEKRETATLKCYPIPRHDTVYWYQQGPGQDPQFLISFYEKMQSDKGSIPDRFSAQQFSDYHSELNMSSLELGDSALYFCASSPLLTGFADTQYFGPGTRLTVL.

Concerning this clone: This CDR3 is also generated by other DNA sequences in the sample. The genes are TRBV2 and TRBJ2-5; 8 nucleotides align to TRBD2. CDR1 is SNHLY, CDR2 FYNNEI, per germline. Trimming removed 1 base from V and 5 bases from J; junction bases left unmatched: 6. The CDR3 consists of 15 residues. The CDR3: CASSEGREGRETQYF. The DNA of the CDR3 is TGTGCCAGCAGTGAAGGCCGGGAGGGAAGGGAGACCCAGTACTTC. Full variable domain (remainder filled in from reference TRBV2 and TRBJ2-5): EPEVTQTPSHQVTQMGQEVILRCVPISNHLYFYWYRQILGQKVEFLVSFYNNEISEKSEIFDDQFSVERPDGSNFTLKIRSTKLEDSAMYFCASSEGREGRETQYFGPGTRLLVL.

The rearrangement links TRBV18 to TRBJ1-5, with D perhaps TRBD1 (6 bases). The CDR3 is 15 amino acids. Germline CDR1 is KGHSH and CDR2 is LQKENI. Trimming cost V 5 bases and J 0 bases, with 11 bases left between them. CDR3 sequence reads: CASSKTGNSNQPQHF. CDR3 DNA sequence: TGTGCCAGCTCAAAAACAGGGAATAGCAATCAGCCCCAGCATTTT.

V gene TRBV9 combines with J gene TRBJ2-6; 8 bases align to TRBD1. V trimming: 0 bases; J trimming: 2 bases; junction bases outside the gene matches: 7. Germline assignment: CDR1 SGDLS and CDR2 YYNGEE. The CDR3 covers 18 residues. Written as DNA, the CDR3 is TGTGCCAGCAGCGTAGAGACAGGGGTTGTAGCTGGGGCCAACGTCCTGACTTTC. Its protein is CASSVETGVVAGANVLTF.

The rearrangement joins TRBV28 to TRBJ1-2; D is perhaps TRBD1 (6 bases). V gave up 4 bases and J gave up 2 bases, with 17 bases separating them. The CDR3 spans 16 residues. Germline V lookup: CDR1 MDHEN, CDR2 SYDVKM. In nucleotides, the CDR3 is TGTGCCAGCAGTTCCTCTGGGGGCCGGATGAACTATGGCTACACCTTC. It codes for CASSSSGGRMNYGYTF.

The chain is built from TRBV7-7 and TRBJ2-1; the match to TRBD2 covers 7 bases. V gave up 2 bases and J gave up 4 bases; unmatched junction bases: 20. The germline CDR1 and CDR2 sequences are SSHAT and FNYEAQ (reference sequence). This CDR3 comprises 20 residues. The CDR3 region has the DNA TGTGCCAGCAGCTTAAACGGGTTGCTTGGAGCGAGCGGGAAGTACAATGAGCAGTTCTTC. Translation: CASSLNGLLGASGKYNEQFF.

The chain combines TRBV11-2 with TRBJ1-4, with 7 nucleotides matching TRBD1. The germline V gene has CDR1 SGHAT and CDR2 FQNNGV. This CDR3 comprises 17 residues. V was clipped by 4 bases and J by 7 bases; unmatched bases: 15. The CDR3 sequence is CASSSRRNRGTGEKLFF. The CDR3 region has the DNA TGTGCCAGCAGCTCGAGACGTAACAGGGGTACGGGTGAAAAACTGTTTTTT.

This clone was observed once. The V and J genes are TRBV27 and TRBJ2-5; 10 bases agree with TRBD2. The CDR3 has 17 residues. Germline CDR1 and CDR2: MNHEY and SMNVEV (reference sequence). With 0 bases clipped from V and 4 bases from J, the junction kept 8 bases outside the gene matches. The CDR3 loop reads CASSLSKLAGPGETQYF. The CDR3 DNA reads as TGTGCCAGCAGTTTATCGAAACTAGCGGGACCTGGAGAGACCCAGTACTTC.

The gene calls are TRBV7-8 and TRBJ2-1, with a tentative D call TRBD2 (5 bases). The CDR3 length is 15 residues. The ends were cut back, 5 bases at V and 6 bases at J, with 17 bases in the middle. CDR1 SGHVS and CDR2 FQNEAQ come from the germline V gene. CDR3 sequence reads: CASSLDGVSSNEQFF. CDR3 coding DNA: TGTGCCAGCAGCCTCGACGGGGTGTCAAGCAATGAGCAGTTCTTC.